These T cell receptor beta chains were read from a single sample in a study of T cell responses to AZD1222 COVID-19 vaccine. The repertoire was sequenced with immunoSEQ multiplex PCR; TCRdb's copy has only in-frame clones and lacks some. The repertoire consists of 120,000 to 150,000 clones, with around 91% occurring once and the leading ten covering 9% to 9.5%. The material sequenced was peripheral blood, taken 28 days after the second AZD1222 dose. The receptors derive from an adult who received the AZD1222 COVID-19 vaccine. CDR3s include the opening cysteine and the closing phenylalanine or tryptophan. Fields, in order: clone size, V gene, D gene, J gene, CDR3 DNA, CDR3 protein. A D gene is named only where the DNA matches it firmly. Clone size appears in some rows only: once, few, many, or a class for an expanded clone.

>-|TRBV24-1|TRBD1|TRBJ2-1
TGTGCCACCAGTTCCGACAGGGGATCCTACAATGAGCAGTTCTTC
CATSSDRGSYNEQFF
>-|TRBV24-1|-|TRBJ1-1
TGTGCCACCAGTGATTTCGGGGTGAACACTGAAGCTTTCTTT
CATSDFGVNTEAFF
>-|TRBV6-5|TRBD2|TRBJ2-1
TGTGCCAGCAGTAAACCTCGGGGGAGGGGATATGAGCAGTTCTTC
CASSKPRGRGYEQFF
>-|TRBV5-4|-|TRBJ1-3
TGTGCCAGCAGCTTGGACCCGGGAAACACCATATATTTT
CASSLDPGNTIYF
>-|TRBV3-1/TRBV3-2|-|TRBJ1-4
TGTGCCAGCAGCCCCAGTCCAGACGTCGATAGGGCAACTAATGAAAAACTGTTTTTT
CASSPSPDVDRATNEKLFF
>-|TRBV20-1|-|TRBJ1-6
TGCAGTGCTAGTCTCATGCAGGAGAGCTCCTATAATTCACCCCTCCACTTT
CSASLMQESSYNSPLHF
>-|TRBV28|-|TRBJ1-5
TGTGCCAGCATTTTCGGGGGCGGGAGCAAGCAGCCCCAGCATTTT
CASIFGGGSKQPQHF
>-|TRBV4-1|-|TRBJ1-1
TGCGCCAGCAGCCAAGATTCGGGGTACGACACTGAAGCTTTCTTT
CASSQDSGYDTEAFF
>-|TRBV5-1|-|TRBJ2-3
TGCGCCAGCAGCCTCGAGATCGTTGCTGATACGCAGTATTTT
CASSLEIVADTQYF
>-|TRBV6-1|-|TRBJ2-6
TGTGCCAGCAGTGACCCTGGTGGGGCCAACGTCCTGACTTTC
CASSDPGGANVLTF
>-|TRBV7-6|-|TRBJ1-5
TGTGCCAGCAGCTTTGAGACAGACTCAAATCAGCCCCAGCATTTT
CASSFETDSNQPQHF
>-|TRBV28|-|TRBJ1-1
TGTGCCAGCAGTTTATATGGGGGAATGACTGAAGCTTTCTTT
CASSLYGGMTEAFF
>-|TRBV21-1|-|TRBJ1-1
TGTGCCAGCAGCTCCCGTCGGGGTGAAGCTTTCTTT
CASSSRRGEAFF
>-|TRBV6-6|TRBD1|TRBJ2-1
TGTGCCACCTACAGGGGCTACAATGAGCAGTTCTTC
CATYRGYNEQFF
>-|TRBV3-1/TRBV3-2|-|TRBJ2-7
TGTGCCAGCCGAAGGAGGGGATTCTACGAGCAGTACTTC
CASRRRGFYEQYF
>-|TRBV27|TRBD1|TRBJ2-5
TGTGCCAGCAGGAGGACAGGGGGAGAGACCCAGTACTTC
CASRRTGGETQYF
>-|TRBV7-6|-|TRBJ1-2
TGTGCCAGCAGCTTAGAGGCGGGTCGGACTTCCTATGGCTACACCTTC
CASSLEAGRTSYGYTF
>-|TRBV27|-|TRBJ1-1
TGTGCCAGCGGGGAGAACACTGAAGCTTTCTTT
CASGENTEAFF
>-|TRBV2|TRBD1|TRBJ1-5
TGTGCCAGCAGTGGGGGACAGGTTGGCAATCAGCCCCAGCATTTT
CASSGGQVGNQPQHF
>-|TRBV19|-|TRBJ1-2
TGTGCCAGTAGTGTTGAGGGCGGTCGTAACTATGGCTACACCTTC
CASSVEGGRNYGYTF
>-|TRBV18|-|TRBJ1-4
TGTGCCAGCTTATCTCGGGGGACTTCGGGTAATGAAAAACTGTTTTTT
CASLSRGTSGNEKLFF
>-|TRBV2|-|TRBJ1-2
TGTGCCAGCAAGGGGGGGCTCTATGGCTACACCTTC
CASKGGLYGYTF
>-|TRBV15|-|TRBJ1-5
TGTGCCACCAGCAGAGATCCGGGGGCAAAACAGCCCCAGCATTTT
CATSRDPGAKQPQHF
>-|TRBV10-1|-|TRBJ2-1
TGCGCCAGCAGTGCATCGGACTTCGTCTATTACAATGAGCAGTTCTTC
CASSASDFVYYNEQFF
>-|TRBV28|-|TRBJ1-4
TGTGCCAGCAGCTCCCAAATAGTTGGGAATGAAAAACTGTTTTTT
CASSSQIVGNEKLFF
>once|TRBV7-2|TRBD1|TRBJ2-5
TGTGCCAGCAGCCCGCACTCTGGGGGGACAGGGGAGACCCAGTACTTC
CASSPHSGGTGETQYF
>-|TRBV15|-|TRBJ1-2
TGTGCCACCAGTCCGGGGGGCAACTATGGCTACACCTTC
CATSPGGNYGYTF
>-|TRBV4-3|-|TRBJ1-6
TGCGCCAGCAGCCAAGTAAGCAATTCACCCCTCCACTTT
CASSQVSNSPLHF
>-|TRBV7-9|TRBD1|TRBJ1-3
TGTGCCAGCAGCTTCAATGGCGGGGACAGCTCTGGAAACACCATATATTTT
CASSFNGGDSSGNTIYF
>-|TRBV19|-|TRBJ2-5
TGTGCCAGTAGTCCAGGGTTTGGCCGCTCACAAGAGACCCAGTACTTC
CASSPGFGRSQETQYF
>-|TRBV4-3|TRBD1|TRBJ1-2
TGCGCCAGCAGCCTATCGACAGGGGGCAGAGATGGCTACACCTTC
CASSLSTGGRDGYTF
>many|TRBV11-2|-|TRBJ1-6
TGTGCCAGCAGCTGGCCGGGACCTAATTCACCCCTCCACTTT
CASSWPGPNSPLHF
>-|TRBV19|TRBD1|TRBJ1-2
TGTGCCAGTAGTTTCTCGACAGGGGTCGGCTACACCTTC
CASSFSTGVGYTF
>-|TRBV4-2|-|TRBJ2-3
TGTGCCAGCAGCCAAGATATGGAGAGGTTCACAGATACGCAGTATTTT
CASSQDMERFTDTQYF
>-|TRBV11-2|TRBD2|TRBJ2-7
TGTGCCAGCAGCCAGGGACTAGCGGGAGATGGGGAGCAGTACTTC
CASSQGLAGDGEQYF
>once|TRBV6-5|-|TRBJ1-2
TGTGCCAGCAGTTACCTTTTGACGGAAAACTATGGCTACACCTTC
CASSYLLTENYGYTF
>-|TRBV19|-|TRBJ1-6
TGTGCCAGTAGGGGGTTCGGCTCCTATAATTCACCCCTCCACTTT
CASRGFGSYNSPLHF
>-|TRBV5-6|-|TRBJ1-6
TGTGCCAGCAGCAGAGCGGAGGCACCCCTCCACTTT
CASSRAEAPLHF
>-|TRBV3-1/TRBV3-2|-|TRBJ1-3
TGTGCCAGCAGCCAAAGTGAAAAGCAGAGCTCTGGAAACACCATATATTTT
CASSQSEKQSSGNTIYF
>-|TRBV7-6|-|TRBJ1-5
TGTGCCAGCAGCTCGGGACCGTTATGGCATCAGCCCCAGCATTTT
CASSSGPLWHQPQHF
>-|TRBV28|-|TRBJ2-3
TGTGCCAGCAGTTTAAATGCCGATACGCAGTATTTT
CASSLNADTQYF
>-|TRBV3-1/TRBV3-2|-|TRBJ1-2
TGTGCCAGCAGCGCGACGGGCGGAGGCTACACCTTC
CASSATGGGYTF
>-|TRBV4-1|-|TRBJ2-7
TGCGCCAGCAGCCAAGATGCATTCCGCGGGCAGTCCCTGGGGGAGCAGTACTTC
CASSQDAFRGQSLGEQYF
>-|TRBV5-6|TRBD2|TRBJ2-5
TGTGCCAGCAGCTCTAGACTAGCGGGGCAAGAGACCCAGTACTTC
CASSSRLAGQETQYF
>-|TRBV4-3|TRBD2|TRBJ2-2
TGCGCCAGCAGCCCATCAGCGGGATCGGTCGGGGAGCTGTTTTTT
CASSPSAGSVGELFF
>-|TRBV3-1/TRBV3-2|-|TRBJ1-3
TGTGCCAGCAGCCAGGGGGCCGGAAACACCATATATTTT
CASSQGAGNTIYF
>-|TRBV12-3/TRBV12-4|TRBD1|TRBJ1-2
TGTGCCAGCAGGGGGACAGGGTGGTGGGGCTACACCTTC
CASRGTGWWGYTF
>-|TRBV2|TRBD1|TRBJ1-5
TGTGCCAGCAGTGAACGTACAGGGGGGAATCAGCCCCAGCATTTT
CASSERTGGNQPQHF
>-|TRBV10-3|-|TRBJ1-2
TGTGCCATCAGTTTCGACACATATGGCTACACCTTC
CAISFDTYGYTF
>once|TRBV30|-|TRBJ1-6
TGTGCCTGGAGTAACTCCGGATCCTCCTATAATTCACCCCTCCACTTT
CAWSNSGSSYNSPLHF
>-|TRBV28|TRBD2|TRBJ2-1
TGTGCCAGCAGCTCTTGGGGAACTAGCGGGGGGGCCGGCTCCTACAATGAGCAGTTCTTC
CASSSWGTSGGAGSYNEQFF
>-|TRBV4-3|TRBD1|TRBJ1-1
TGCGCCAGCAGCCGATGGACAGGCGGAACTGAAGCTTTCTTT
CASSRWTGGTEAFF
>-|TRBV11-2|-|TRBJ1-5
TGTGCCAGCAGCTTAGCTGGGGGCGGTCAGCCCCAGCATTTT
CASSLAGGGQPQHF
>-|TRBV7-2|TRBD1|TRBJ2-1
TGTGCCAGCAGCTGGGACAGGGGCTCCTACAATGAGCAGTTCTTC
CASSWDRGSYNEQFF
>-|TRBV5-1|TRBD2|TRBJ2-1
TGCGCCAGCAGCACTTTACTAGCGGGAGCCTACAATGAGCAGTTCTTC
CASSTLLAGAYNEQFF
>few|TRBV6-5|-|TRBJ1-6
TGTGCCAGCAGTTTCAATAATTCACCCCTCCACTTT
CASSFNNSPLHF
>-|TRBV2|-|TRBJ1-1
TGTGCCAGCGGGGGAGAAGCTTTCTTT
CASGGEAFF